This T cell receptor beta chain was retrieved from a study of T cell responses to AZD1222 COVID-19 vaccine. The repertoire was sequenced with immunoSEQ multiplex PCR; TCRdb's copy has only in-frame clones and lacks some. This table holds around 90,000 clones, around 90% found once. A note on this clone: Its target is not known.

General study findings and limits: Repertoire samples came only from after the peak T cell response.

V was clipped by 7 bases and J by 2 bases; unmatched bases: 8. Germline V gives CDR1 LNHDA, CDR2 SQIVND (reference sequence). The CDR3 is 16 amino acids. Sequenced material: peripheral blood, taken on day 0 of MenACWY control vaccination. This sequence was found in an adult in good health. V and J are TRBV19 and TRBJ2-1; 10 positions match TRBD2. CDR3 amino acids: CASTQLAGGPYNEQFF. CDR3 bases: TGTGCCAGTACCCAATTAGCGGGAGGCCCCTACAATGAGCAGTTCTTC.